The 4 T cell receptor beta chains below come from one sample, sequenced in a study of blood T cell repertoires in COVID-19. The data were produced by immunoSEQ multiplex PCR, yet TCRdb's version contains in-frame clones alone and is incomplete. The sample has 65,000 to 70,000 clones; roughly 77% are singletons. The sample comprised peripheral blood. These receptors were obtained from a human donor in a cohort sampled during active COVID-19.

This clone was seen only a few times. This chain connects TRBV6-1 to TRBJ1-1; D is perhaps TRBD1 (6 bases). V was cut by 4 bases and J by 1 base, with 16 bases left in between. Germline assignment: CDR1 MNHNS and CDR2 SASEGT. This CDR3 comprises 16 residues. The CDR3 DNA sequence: TGTGCCAGCAGTGCCCGTTCCGACAGGCCGAACACTGAAGCTTTCTTT. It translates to CASSARSDRPNTEAFF.

The CDR3 reads CSALDKRGKLFF. CDR3 bases: TGCAGCGCTCTTGATAAGCGCGGAAAACTGTTTTTT. The rearrangement uses TRBV29-1 and TRBJ1-4; D uncertain. Germline V gene data show CDR1 as SQVTM and CDR2 as ANQGSEA. V gave up 7 bases and J gave up 10 bases, with 16 bases separating them. The CDR3 runs 12 residues.

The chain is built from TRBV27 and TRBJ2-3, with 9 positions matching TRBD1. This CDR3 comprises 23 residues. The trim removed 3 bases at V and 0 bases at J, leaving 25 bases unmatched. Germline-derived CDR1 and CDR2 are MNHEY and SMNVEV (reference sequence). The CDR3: CASSFLARGVPGQGLVSTDTQYF. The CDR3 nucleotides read TGTGCCAGCAGTTTTCTCGCCAGGGGAGTCCCGGGACAGGGTTTGGTAAGCACAGATACGCAGTATTTT.

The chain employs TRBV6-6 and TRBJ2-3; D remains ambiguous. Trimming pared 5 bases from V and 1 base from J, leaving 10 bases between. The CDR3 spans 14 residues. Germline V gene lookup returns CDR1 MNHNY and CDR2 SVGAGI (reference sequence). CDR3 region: CASSPLAGTDTQYF. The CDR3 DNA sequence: TGTGCCAGCAGTCCCCTGGCGGGCACAGATACGCAGTATTTT.